The entry below describes one T cell receptor (beta chain). The sample comes from a study of blood T cell repertoires in COVID-19. Study as a whole: The United States, Italy and Spain supplied acute and convalescent COVID-19 samples. PBMCs, B-cell-depleted T cells, or T cells were the source of the cDNA or gDNA that made up the material.

In the authors' workflow: Amplification of reference gene primers provided the estimated nucleated cell counts. Some clones are missing from TCRdb's copy, which holds only in-frame ones; the method was immunoSEQ multiplex PCR. Clone size and V and J calls were adopted from that table, with D and trimming inferred from the DNA. The sample holds some 120,000 clones; roughly 79% are singletons and the top ten take 7.5%. Sequenced input: peripheral blood. The TCR sequence derives from an older man with active or convalescent COVID-19.

The CDR3 bases are TGTGCCAGCAGACAGGGGCCCCCGGGTACGCAGTATTTT. Encoded protein: CASRQGPPGTQYF. The rearrangement joins TRBV2 to TRBJ2-3; TRBD1 matches 7 bases. In germline, CDR1 is SNHLY, CDR2 FYNNEI. This CDR3 contains 13 residues. V trimming: 6 bases; J trimming: 8 bases; junction bases outside the gene matches: 8.